This T cell receptor (beta chain) was documented in a study of CXCR3-negative and CXCR3-positive naive CD8 T cells. Study-wide background: For each library, about 1.5 +/- 0.3 million TRB reads were obtained, some 130 million in total.

All TRB cDNA libraries came from 5' RACE performed with UMI labels. Each CDR3 protein gets one entry in TCRdb, which reprocessed the 5' RACE reads and gives no DNA. Recorded here are 50,000 to 65,000 distinct CDR3 sequences; the top ten clones represent less than 25%. The germline V gene has CDR1 DFQATT and CDR2 SNEGSKA (reference sequence). The CDR3 sequence is 12 residues long. As to this clonotype: Its antigen is unknown.

Study-wide findings and caveats: With CXCR3 expression partially decreased after cryopreservation, most assays relied on fresh PBMCs. Researchers reported similar TRBV-TRBJ usage in naive CXCR3-negative and CXCR3-positive cells, though memory differed.

The sequence came from a human donor in good health. Some clones in this sample may be carry-over from other donors' samples. The sequenced sample was memory CD8+ T cells from blood. The chain has TRBV20-1 and TRBJ1-1; TCRdb gives TRBD1 as the D gene, but with no DNA this cannot be confirmed. The CDR3 is CSASTGDTEAFF.